A selection of T cell receptor beta chains follows, all from one sample in a study of identical twins. One entry per CDR3 protein results from TCRdb running MiXCR on the 5' RACE reads. This sample has a few hundred thousand distinct CDR3 sequences, with over 8.5% found just once. This sample also belongs to another study, concerning yellow fever vaccine responses in identical twins.

The sample was CD8+ T cells sorted from blood. The source of these receptors is a young woman in good health. The CDR3 runs from the conserved cysteine through the conserved F or W. The order of the fields is J gene, V gene, CDR3 protein.

>TRBJ2-1|TRBV20-1
CSARTLAGENYNEQFF
>TRBJ2-7|TRBV11-2
CASSLSPGGFYEQYF
>TRBJ1-5|TRBV6-5
CASSYYRVGGQPQHF
>TRBJ2-7|TRBV7-9
CASSLAYGEQYF
>TRBJ2-1|TRBV7-6
CASSLELGGGWDEQFF
>TRBJ1-5|TRBV5-6
CASSLGGGGWQPQHF
>TRBJ2-3|TRBV23-1
CASSQSPRRQGPTDTQYF
>TRBJ2-7|TRBV21-1
CASLSGQDDYEQYF
>TRBJ2-5|TRBV11-2
CASSLVARLAGGRETQYF
>TRBJ2-3|TRBV4-2
CASSQEPGTGTDTQYF
>TRBJ2-1|TRBV20-1
CSAREFRTSGYNEQFF
>TRBJ2-2|TRBV5-6
CASSLPGTGELFF
>TRBJ2-1|TRBV7-9
CASSLVVLNEQFF
>TRBJ1-2|TRBV4-3
CASSQDRAVNYGYTF
>TRBJ2-1|TRBV14
CASSQDSWAGTYNEQFF
>TRBJ2-5|TRBV6-5
CASSYSAGYQETQYF
>TRBJ2-1|TRBV15
CATSRVDEQFF
>TRBJ2-5|TRBV29-1
CSATGGGDIQETQYF
>TRBJ2-1|TRBV7-2
CASSFYSYNEQFF
>TRBJ2-5|TRBV5-6
CASSLAQGETQYF
>TRBJ1-5|TRBV6-2/TRBV6-3
CASSYTGVYSNQPQHF
>TRBJ1-1|TRBV2
CASSGVQNTEAFF
>TRBJ2-7|TRBV29-1
CSVGIAGVYEQYF
>TRBJ2-2|TRBV4-1
CASSQERDANTGELFF
>TRBJ1-1|TRBV5-6
CASSYRQGGTEAFF
>TRBJ2-3|TRBV20-1
CSARDLDTDTQYF
>TRBJ2-5|TRBV29-1
CSVETGGETQYF
>TRBJ2-5|TRBV21-1
CASSAYQETQYF
>TRBJ2-1|TRBV4-3
CASSQGGRAGGNEQFF
>TRBJ2-7|TRBV27
CASSLSRSYEQYF
>TRBJ2-5|TRBV3-1
CASSQDFRGGEETQYF
>TRBJ1-5|TRBV7-9
CASSEGQGPSWPQHF
>TRBJ1-1|TRBV7-9
CASSPGGEEAFF
>TRBJ2-5|TRBV25-1
CASSEGPGETQYF
>TRBJ2-7|TRBV10-3
CAVLIENSYEQYF
>TRBJ2-3|TRBV20-1
CSARGLTDTQYF
>TRBJ2-5|TRBV27
CASSDRVWETQYF
>TRBJ2-1|TRBV19
CASSMDGWNEQFF
>TRBJ2-1|TRBV12-3/TRBV12-4
CASSLGLSGEQFF
>TRBJ2-5|TRBV29-1
CSVDDGTGEETQYF
>TRBJ2-3|TRBV20-1
CSATGTRNTDTQYF
>TRBJ1-5|TRBV2
CASSGGQKPQHF
>TRBJ2-1|TRBV7-9
CASSWDSPIGNEQFF
>TRBJ2-7|TRBV7-8
CASSSLTPGQGANEQYF
>TRBJ1-1|TRBV7-6
CASSLWATGSQNTEAFF
>TRBJ2-5|TRBV7-3
CASSNGQGETQYF
>TRBJ1-5|TRBV28
CASSYGTILQGWDQPQHF
>TRBJ2-7|TRBV15
CATSSQDRVNPYEQYF
>TRBJ2-2|TRBV9
CASSVYNTGELFF
>TRBJ2-7|TRBV7-9
CASSLVQYEQYF
>TRBJ1-1|TRBV18
CASSKGPTSGTEAFF
>TRBJ1-2|TRBV7-9
CASSLAPGPMVGYTF
>TRBJ2-1|TRBV21-1
CASSTPGLAVLGAVGEQFF
>TRBJ2-3|TRBV14
CASSQDWGSGISDTQYF
>TRBJ1-2|TRBV29-1
CSVEDRGQVYGYTF
>TRBJ1-2|TRBV19
CATWDRTGMNYGYTF
>TRBJ2-7|TRBV29-1
CSVGGAYEQYF
>TRBJ2-1|TRBV5-6
CASSFQGLSGIQFF
>TRBJ1-1|TRBV7-8
CASSLVGTDRLNTEAFF